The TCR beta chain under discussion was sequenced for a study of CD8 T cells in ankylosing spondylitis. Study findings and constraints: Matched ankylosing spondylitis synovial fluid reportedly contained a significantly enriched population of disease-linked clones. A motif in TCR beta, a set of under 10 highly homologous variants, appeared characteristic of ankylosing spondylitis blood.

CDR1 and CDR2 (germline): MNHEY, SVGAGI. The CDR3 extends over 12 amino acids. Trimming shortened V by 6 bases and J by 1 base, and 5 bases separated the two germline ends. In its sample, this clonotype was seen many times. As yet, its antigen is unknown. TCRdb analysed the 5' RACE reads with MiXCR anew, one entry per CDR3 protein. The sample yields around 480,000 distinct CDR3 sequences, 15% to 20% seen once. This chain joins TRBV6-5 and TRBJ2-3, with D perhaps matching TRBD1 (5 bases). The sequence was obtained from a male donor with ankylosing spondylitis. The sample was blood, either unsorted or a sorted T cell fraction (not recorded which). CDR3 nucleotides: TGTGCCAGCAGAGGGGGCACAGATACGCAGTATTTT. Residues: CASRGGTDTQYF.